The 16 T cell receptor beta chains below all came from one sample that was sequenced in a study of T-cell memory formation after mild COVID-19. Each CDR3 protein is one row after TCRdb ran MiXCR on the 5' RACE reads. The table has about 110,000 distinct CDR3 sequences, approximately 15% seen once. Sequenced input: PBMCs or a T cell subset sorted from them (not recorded which). These receptors originate from a man between 18 and 29 years old who had mild COVID-19 (a few samples of this study predate the infection). Cell type and time point are not known.

V gene TRBV7-2 combines with J gene TRBJ1-1; a weak D match, TRBD1 (5 bases). The V gene's germline CDR1 is SGHTA and CDR2 FQGNSA. The CDR3 is made up of 13 amino acids. The V gene lost 1 base and the J gene lost 11 bases, with 14 bases spanning the gap. CDR3 DNA: TGTGCCAGCAGCTTAGAGCAGGGCCTGGCGGCTTTCTTT. It specifies CASSLEQGLAAFF.

This chain uses TRBV6-5 with TRBJ2-1, with a possible D match to TRBD2 (6 bases). Trimming shortened V by 6 bases and J by 7 bases, and 13 bases separated the two germline ends. This CDR3 is built from 13 residues. CDR1 MNHEY and CDR2 SVGAGI come from the germline V gene. Here the CDR3 reads CASSGSRLNEQFF. The CDR3 bases are TGTGCCAGCAGCGGGAGCAGACTAAATGAGCAGTTCTTC.

This clonotype was counted only a few times. V usage is TRBV20-1 and J usage is TRBJ2-4, with no clear D. This CDR3 contains 14 residues. The germline gives CDR1 DFQATT, CDR2 SNEGSKA (reference sequence). Trimming shortened V by 7 bases and J by 0 bases, and 13 bases separated the two germline ends. The CDR3, as DNA: TGCAGTGGAGCAGAGACACTAGCCAAAAACATTCAGTACTTC. This gives the protein CSGAETLAKNIQYF.

The chain employs TRBV25-1 and TRBJ1-5; weak D call: TRBD1 (6 bases). In germline, CDR1 is MGHDK, CDR2 SYGVNS. The CDR3 is made up of 17 amino acids. Trimming removed 1 base from V and 3 bases from J, with 16 bases in between. CDR3 protein: CASSESNRAIDNQPQHF. CDR3 DNA: TGTGCCAGCAGTGAATCAAACAGGGCAATCGACAATCAGCCCCAGCATTTT.

In this sample, this clonotype turned up a few times. V and J are TRBV12-3 or TRBV12-4 and TRBJ2-5; D is unclear. This CDR3 is 12 amino acids long. The V and J ends lost 7 bases and 5 bases respectively, with 11 bases between them. CDR3 amino acids: CASTVGGETQYF. The DNA for the CDR3 is TGTGCCAGCACCGTCGGTGGGGAGACCCAGTACTTC.

This clonotype was detected once. CDR3 region: CASSHWTGGETQYF. In DNA form, the CDR3 reads TGTGCCAGCAGCCACTGGACAGGGGGGGAGACCCAGTACTTC. This chain connects TRBV14 to TRBJ2-5; TRBD1 agrees at 10 bases. Germline V gene data show CDR1 as SGHDN and CDR2 as FVKESK. The CDR3 contains 14 residues. Trimming took 3 bases from V and 5 from J; bases not matched to a gene: 3.

There are a few counts of this clonotype. V usage is TRBV7-9 and J usage is TRBJ2-1, with D perhaps given as TRBD1 or TRBD2 (5 bases each). V lost 9 bases and J lost 10, with 16 bases in between. The CDR3 has 12 residues. Germline V gene lookup returns CDR1 SEHNR and CDR2 FQNEAQ (reference sequence). Written as DNA, the CDR3 is TGTGCCAGTAAACTTAGAGGGGACGAGCAGTTCTTC. This sequence encodes CASKLRGDEQFF. The whole variable domain, remainder taken from reference TRBV7-9 and TRBJ2-1, is DTGVSQNPRHKITKRGQNVTFRCDPISEHNRLYWYRQTLGQGPEFLTYFQNEAQLEKSRLLSDRFSAERPKGSFSTLEIQRTEQGDSAMYLCASKLRGDEQFFGPGTRLTVL.

This clonotype was detected many times. The V and J genes are TRBV4-1 and TRBJ1-1; D call uncertain. CDR3 length: 15 amino acids. Trimming took 1 base from V and 2 from J, leaving 11 bases between them. Germline CDR1 reads MGHRA; CDR2 reads YSYEKL. This chain's CDR3 is CASSQARLTNTEAFF. In nucleotides, the CDR3 is TGCGCCAGCAGCCAAGCAAGACTGACCAACACTGAAGCTTTCTTT.

This clonotype showed up just a few times. The rearrangement links TRBV11-2 to TRBJ2-3; the D gene is possibly TRBD1 (5 bases). The germline CDR1 and CDR2 sequences are SGHAT and FQNNGV. V lost 6 bases and J 5 bases, leaving 12 bases between the germline ends. The CDR3 spans 13 residues. Here the CDR3 reads CASRPFRGDTQYF. The CDR3 bases are TGTGCCAGCAGGCCCTTTAGGGGAGATACGCAGTATTTT.

This clonotype has more than one count but fewer than ten. The chain carries TRBV20-1 and TRBJ2-1, with unresolved D. This CDR3 has 15 amino acids. V lost 0 bases and J lost 7, with 16 bases in between. Per germline, CDR1 DFQATT and CDR2 SNEGSKA (reference sequence). The CDR3 reads CSARDVMGRLNEQFF. CDR3 coding DNA: TGCAGTGCTAGAGATGTTATGGGCAGGTTGAATGAGCAGTTCTTC.

The chain joins TRBV7-9 to TRBJ2-7, with TRBD2 as a possible D gene (6 bases). Trimming removed 4 bases from V and 6 bases from J, with 13 bases in between. CDR1 and CDR2 from the germline V gene are SEHNR and FQNEAQ (reference sequence). This CDR3 has 13 residues. CDR3 amino acids: CASSYRMGGEQYF. The CDR3 region has the DNA TGTGCCAGCAGCTATCGGATGGGGGGCGAGCAGTACTTC.

The rearrangement uses TRBV6-5 and TRBJ1-2; D call uncertain. Germline CDR1 reads MNHEY; CDR2 reads SVGAGI. The CDR3 consists of 13 residues. The V gene lost 4 bases and the J gene lost 8 bases, with 14 bases spanning the gap. CDR3 sequence reads: CASSWNSDGGYTF. The CDR3 DNA reads as TGTGCCAGCAGTTGGAACTCGGACGGGGGCTACACCTTC.

V gene TRBV7-9 combines with J gene TRBJ2-1, with TRBD2 identical over 8 bases. The germline V gene has CDR1 SEHNR and CDR2 FQNEAQ (reference sequence). This CDR3 spans 13 amino acids. The V and J ends lost 9 bases and 4 bases, in that order; junction bases with no gene match: 5. CDR3 residues: CARSAGEYNEQFF. The CDR3 nucleotides are TGTGCCAGATCAGCGGGGGAGTACAATGAGCAGTTCTTC.

This sequence joins TRBV20-1 and TRBJ2-6, with 8 bases that match TRBD1. V was clipped by 5 bases and J by 0 bases; unmatched bases: 6. This CDR3 is 16 amino acids long. Per germline, CDR1 DFQATT and CDR2 SNEGSKA (reference sequence). CDR3 region: CSASGTGDSGANVLTF. The CDR3 coding sequence is TGCAGTGCTTCCGGGACAGGCGACTCTGGGGCCAACGTCCTGACTTTC.

The rearrangement uses TRBV4-1 and TRBJ2-1; a possible D gene is TRBD1 (6 bases). The CDR3 is 17 amino acids. The V end lost 4 bases, the J end lost 1 base, and 17 bases lay between the germline ends. In germline, CDR1 is MGHRA, CDR2 YSYEKL. The CDR3 region is CASSRDRNRESYNEQFF. The CDR3 region has the DNA TGCGCCAGCAGCCGAGACCGGAACAGGGAGTCCTACAATGAGCAGTTCTTC.

This chain joins TRBV3-1 and TRBJ1-2; D uncertain. The CDR3 sequence is 15 residues long. Germline CDR1 reads LGHDT; CDR2 reads YNNKEL (reference sequence). V was trimmed by 0 bases and J by 2 bases, leaving 10 bases between them. In DNA, the CDR3 is TGTGCCAGCAGCCAAGATCCCCAGCGGAACTATGGCTACACCTTC. Translating gives CASSQDPQRNYGYTF. Full variable domain (rest looked up from reference TRBV3-1 and TRBJ1-2): DTAVSQTPKYLVTQMGNDKSIKCEQNLGHDTMYWYKQDSKKFLKIMFSYNNKELIINETVPNRFSPKSPDKAHLNLHINSLELGDSAVYFCASSQDPQRNYGYTFGSGTRLTVV.